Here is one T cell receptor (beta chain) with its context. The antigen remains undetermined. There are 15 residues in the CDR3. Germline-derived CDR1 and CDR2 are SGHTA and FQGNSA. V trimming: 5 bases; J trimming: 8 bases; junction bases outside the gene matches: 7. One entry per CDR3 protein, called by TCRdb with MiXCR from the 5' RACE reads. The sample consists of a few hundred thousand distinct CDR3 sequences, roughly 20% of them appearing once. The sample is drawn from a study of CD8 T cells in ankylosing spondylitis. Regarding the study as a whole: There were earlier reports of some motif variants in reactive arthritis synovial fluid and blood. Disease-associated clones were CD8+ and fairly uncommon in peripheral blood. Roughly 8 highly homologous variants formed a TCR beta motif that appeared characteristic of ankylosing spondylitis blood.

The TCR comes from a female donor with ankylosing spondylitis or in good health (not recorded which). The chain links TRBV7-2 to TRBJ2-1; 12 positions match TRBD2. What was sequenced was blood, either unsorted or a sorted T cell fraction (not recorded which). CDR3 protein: CASSRSSGRAYEQFF. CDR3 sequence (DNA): TGTGCCAGCAGCCGCTCTAGCGGGAGGGCCTATGAGCAGTTCTTC. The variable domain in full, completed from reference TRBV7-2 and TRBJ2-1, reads GAGVSQSPSNKVTEKGKDVELRCDPISGHTALYWYRQSLGQGLEFLIYFQGNSAPDKSGLPSDRFSAERTGGSVSTLTIQRTQQEDSAVYLCASSRSSGRAYEQFFGPGTRLTVL.